This TCR beta chain was recorded in a study of Ad26.COV2.S vaccination and SARS-CoV-2 variants. Turning to the study itself: Ad26.COV2.S was injected intramuscularly once or twice, 56 days apart.

Study findings and constraints: Compared with placebo recipients, vaccine recipients had higher spike-specific TCR breadth. Analyses that measured TCR breadth and depth may have underestimated total T cell responses.

The treatment denotes: 15 to 20 received Ad26.COV2.S at low or high dose, single or two shots; about five received placebo; per-sample allocation not given. All samples were drawn on day 63, counting from the first vaccine or placebo injection. Germline V gene sequence: CDR1 SGHVS, CDR2 FNYEAQ. Trimming took 5 bases from V and 3 from J; bases not matched to a gene: 8. The CDR3 has 15 amino acids. On this clone: What it binds is not known.

This table comes from immunoSEQ multiplex PCR, and its TCRdb copy is limited to in-frame clones, with some not included. The sample has about 680,000 clones, around 89% seen once. The receptor's source is a person aged 18-60 years who received the Ad26.COV2.S COVID-19 vaccine or a placebo. V usage is TRBV7-6 and J usage is TRBJ2-7; the match to TRBD2 covers 9 bases. Sample: peripheral blood, taken in a trial of Ad26.COV2.S vaccine versus placebo. The CDR3 loop reads CASSLRASGNYEQYF. Here the CDR3 DNA reads TGTGCCAGCAGCCTCCGGGCTAGCGGGAACTACGAGCAGTACTTC. The complete variable domain, with remaining parts taken from reference TRBV7-6 and TRBJ2-7, reads GAGVSQSPRYKVTKRGQDVALRCDPISGHVSLYWYRQALGQGPEFLTYFNYEAQQDKSGLPNDRFSAERPEGSISTLTIQRTEQRDSAMYRCASSLRASGNYEQYFGPGTRLTVT.